The present T cell receptor beta chain was sequenced within a study of T cells in Graves' hyperthyroidism and ophthalmopathy (dated by TCRdb to about 2019). Looking at the study overall: Peripheral blood samples were taken at the time of initial diagnosis, prior to any treatment. A discovery cohort of about a hundred patients, roughly 45 with Graves' ophthalmopathy and 57 with stable Graves' hyperthyroidism, was used to find distinguishing TCR V-J signatures. The paper reports TCR Vbeta CDR3 sequencing of approximately 130 peripheral blood samples: some 41 ophthalmopathy, over 70 hyperthyroidism and approximately 17 progressor patients. In addition, the study compared T-cell repertoires in thyroid tissue and in blood from roughly six Graves' hyperthyroidism patients. For training and testing, the approximately 92 patients in the discovery cohort were randomly divided in a 7:3 ratio. An independent validation cohort of 18 to 20 hyperthyroidism patients and approximately 16 patients who later progressed to ophthalmopathy tested prospective prediction of ophthalmopathy. Once sampling was done, hyperthyroidism patients were given methimazole at a starting dose of 30 mg daily, whereas ophthalmopathy patients were given high-dose intravenous methylprednisolone.

A patient counted as having stable Graves' hyperthyroidism if no progression to ophthalmopathy occurred over 18 months of follow-up. Hyperthyroidism patients were newly diagnosed, with disease duration under 2 months, and aged 18 to 65 years. Exclusion was applied to patients with uncontrolled infections, other autoimmune diseases, pregnancy or lactation. Diagnoses were established on the basis of clinical symptoms, serum thyroxine and TRAb, thyroid ultrasound, and orbital computed tomography. PBMCs were isolated from approximately 10 ml of fresh peripheral blood by Ficoll-Paque density gradient centrifugation. Total RNA was extracted using Trizol reagent, and RNA quality was assessed on an Agilent 2100 Bioanalyzer. This clonotype was seen ten or more times. The antigen this receptor binds is unknown. Nothing much larger sits one base from this clone, and base qualities are not available. V lost 0 bases and J lost 7 bases, and the count of bases not matched to a germline gene is 18. CDR1 and CDR2, looked up from the germline V gene, are SGHAT and FQNNGV. From the cysteine up to the phenylalanine, the CDR3 has a length of 18 residues. The kept DNA is CDR3 alone, 54 bases in frame from the first base.

Results the study describes overall, beyond this receptor: No statistical method was used to set the sample size in advance, and investigators knew the group allocation. Most expanded thyroid clonotypes (frequency above 0.001) were also detected in blood, suggesting blood repertoires may reflect thyroid immune responses. In cross-validation, a model built on a 13 V-J signature told ophthalmopathy apart from stable hyperthyroidism with approximately 90% sensitivity and around 81% specificity, and in testing the same model reached 80%/75%. During validation, the model predicted progression to ophthalmopathy a median of about 6.5 months ahead of onset, with around 71% sensitivity and 72.22% specificity.

TCR beta CDR3 regions were amplified from RNA transcripts. The first round of RT-PCR for the TCR CDR3 was performed with the HTBI primer set and the Qiagen OneStep RT-PCR kit. A second multiplex PCR round built the libraries, followed by size selection and purification. Libraries were sequenced paired-end with 100 bp reads on an Illumina HiSeq2000. Per the authors' processing: SOAPnuke was used to process the raw data, removing reads that contained adapters or uncalled bases, had a mean Phred below 15, or lacked an exact match to the constant primer or identifier. COPE v1.2.5 was used to merge the high-quality paired reads, and each unique nucleotide sequence was defined as a clonotype. MiTCR v1.1 was used to align the clonotypes against IMGT TRBV, TRBD and TRBJ reference segments. Analysis was restricted to V-J combinations with a frequency above 0.0001, which covered 98% to 99.2% of repertoires. The TCS score was defined as the ratio of F50 (clonal expansion) to E x V (chaos), calculated using BLOSUM62-based TCRdist between CDR3 peptides within each V-J. Welch's t-statistics and random forest reduced roughly 530 V-J features to 13, which were used in a naive Bayes classifier (R e1071). TCRdb reprocessed the public reads (quality trimming at Q25 with fastp, clone calling with MiXCR) and kept in-frame beta chains. Rows are combined by CDR3 protein, so each entry shows the most common genes and DNA. TCRdb's processing, not the authors' own work, is the source of the V and J calls. Across this sample there are some 560,000 distinct CDR3 sequences, with around 15% seen only once. The ten largest make up around 14% of the sample.

Sequencing used blood. The source is a woman aged 40 to 50 with Graves' hyperthyroidism. Recombination linked TRBV11-2 to TRBJ2-7; the central 7 bases match TRBD2. CDR3 protein: CASSLDSIGTSAAGEQYF. Read as DNA, the sequence is TGTGCCAGCAGCTTAGATAGTATTGGAACTAGCGCAGCGGGGGAGCAGTACTTC.